The rows below give T cell receptor beta chains drawn from one sample of a study of shared clonotypes between healthy human individuals. Repertoires were generated with immunoSEQ multiplex PCR, while TCRdb's copy carries only in-frame clones and drops some. The sample carries approximately 500,000 clones, 75% to 85% recorded once. The source material was PBMCs. The origin of the receptors is a woman aged 40 to 50 in good health. Some clones in this sample may be carry-over from other donors' samples. Each CDR3 is given with its conserved first and last residue.

V	J	CDR3
TRBV6-1	TRBJ2-3	CASSELGQGLRTDTQYF
TRBV2	TRBJ1-1	CASSELGQVGAFF
TRBV6-1	TRBJ2-4	CASSWGADIQYF
TRBV28	TRBJ2-2	CASKERLNTGELFF
TRBV5-1	TRBJ2-3	CASSFASGSGSDTQYF
TRBV7-2	TRBJ1-5	CASSLVELQPQHF
TRBV6-1	TRBJ2-4	CASRPGQGWDIQYF
TRBV2	TRBJ1-2	CASSEDRFNYGYTF
TRBV10-1	TRBJ1-4	CASRRPGGDEKLFF
TRBV5-1	TRBJ1-4	CASSSNEKLFF